This T cell receptor beta chain was observed in a study of T cells in Graves' hyperthyroidism and ophthalmopathy. In the study overall: Pretreatment peripheral blood was obtained at initial diagnosis.

TCR beta CDR3 region amplification was performed from RNA transcripts. The HTBI set primed first-round TCR CDR3 RT-PCR. TCRdb used MiXCR to reprocess the multiplex PCR reads, holding one entry per CDR3 protein. The table records hundreds of thousands of distinct CDR3 sequences, under 20% of them present only once. Uncontrolled infection, other autoimmune disease, pregnancy or lactation excluded patients. This clonotype was recorded at least ten times. Germline V gene data show CDR1 as GTSNPN and CDR2 as SVGIG (reference sequence). Trimming cost V 4 bases and J 4 bases, with 7 bases left between them. The CDR3 runs 11 residues.

The chain combines TRBV30 with TRBJ1-2; no reliable D call. The receptor comes from a woman under 40 with Graves' hyperthyroidism. The material sequenced was blood. The CDR3 DNA follows: TGTGCCTGGAAGAGGACCTATGGCTACACCTTC. Encoded protein: CAWKRTYGYTF. Based on the CDR3 plus reference TRBV30 and TRBJ1-2, the full variable domain is SQTIHQWPATLVQPVGSPLSLECTVEGTSNPNLYWYRQAAGRGLQLLFYSVGIGQISSEVPQNLSASRPQDRQFILSSKKLLLSDSGFYLCAWKRTYGYTFGSGTRLTVV.